This T cell receptor (beta chain) appears in the sequencing data of a study of blood T cell repertoires in COVID-19. Background on the study: Some COVID-19 samples were acute and others convalescent; all came from the United States, Italy and Spain. Nucleic acid was either cDNA or gDNA, and it came from T cells, B-cell-depleted T cells, or PBMCs.

Original data processing: For nucleated cells, counts were estimated from reference gene primer amplification. Clones were sequenced by immunoSEQ multiplex PCR, and TCRdb holds only the in-frame ones, with some missing. That table is the source of V, J and clone size, and D and trimming were worked out from the DNA. The sample lists nearly 350,000 clones; about 86% were seen once. The V and J ends lost 7 bases and 8 bases, in that order; junction bases with no gene match: 16. This CDR3 is built from 14 residues. Per germline, CDR1 SQVTM and CDR2 ANQGSEA. The sample was peripheral blood. The rearrangement joins TRBV29-1 to TRBJ1-2; 7 nucleotides match TRBD1. This clonotype originated in a man aged 25 to 45 with active or convalescent COVID-19. DNA for the CDR3: TGCAGCGGCCTTATAGGGGGCGTAGGAGGAGGCTACACCTTC. This codes for CSGLIGGVGGGYTF.